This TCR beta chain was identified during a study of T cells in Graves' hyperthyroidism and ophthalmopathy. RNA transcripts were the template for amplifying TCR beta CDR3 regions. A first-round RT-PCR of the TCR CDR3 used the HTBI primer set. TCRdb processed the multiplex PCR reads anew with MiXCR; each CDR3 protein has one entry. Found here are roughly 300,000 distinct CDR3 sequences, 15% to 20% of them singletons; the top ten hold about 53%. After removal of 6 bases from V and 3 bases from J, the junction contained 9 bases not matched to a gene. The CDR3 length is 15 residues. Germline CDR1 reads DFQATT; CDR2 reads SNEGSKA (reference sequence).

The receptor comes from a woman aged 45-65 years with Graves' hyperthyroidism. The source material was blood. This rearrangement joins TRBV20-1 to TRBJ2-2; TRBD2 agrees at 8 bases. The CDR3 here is CSAPIGGGYTGELFF. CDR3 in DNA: TGCAGTGCCCCGATCGGGGGGGGATACACCGGGGAGCTGTTTTTT.